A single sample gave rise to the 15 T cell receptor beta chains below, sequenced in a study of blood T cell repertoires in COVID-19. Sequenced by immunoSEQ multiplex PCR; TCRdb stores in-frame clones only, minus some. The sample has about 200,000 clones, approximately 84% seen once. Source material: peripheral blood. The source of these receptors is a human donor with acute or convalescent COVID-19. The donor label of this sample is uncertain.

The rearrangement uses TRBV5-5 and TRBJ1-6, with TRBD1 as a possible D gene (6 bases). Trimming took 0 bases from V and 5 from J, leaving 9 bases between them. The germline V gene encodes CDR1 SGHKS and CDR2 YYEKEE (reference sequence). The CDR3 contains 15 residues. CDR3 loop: CASSLEGGHNSPLHF. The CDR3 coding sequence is TGTGCCAGCAGCTTGGAAGGGGGTCATAATTCACCCCTCCACTTT.

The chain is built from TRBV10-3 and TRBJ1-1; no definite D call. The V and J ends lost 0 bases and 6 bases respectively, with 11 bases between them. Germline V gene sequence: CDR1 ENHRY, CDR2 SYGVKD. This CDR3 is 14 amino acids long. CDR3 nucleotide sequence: TGTGCCATCAGTGAGTCGGGAGTAACAGCTGAAGCTTTCTTT. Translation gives CAISESGVTAEAFF.

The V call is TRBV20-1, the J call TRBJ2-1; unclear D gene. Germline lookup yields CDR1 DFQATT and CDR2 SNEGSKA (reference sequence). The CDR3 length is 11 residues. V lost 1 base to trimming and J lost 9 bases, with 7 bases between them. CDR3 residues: CSARGDFEQFF. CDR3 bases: TGCAGTGCTAGAGGAGATTTTGAGCAGTTCTTC.

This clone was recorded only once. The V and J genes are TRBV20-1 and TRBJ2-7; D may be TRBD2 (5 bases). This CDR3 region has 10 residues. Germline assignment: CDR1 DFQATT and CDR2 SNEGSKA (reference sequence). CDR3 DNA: TGCAGCTACCTCGGGAACGAGCAGTACTTC. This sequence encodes CSYLGNEQYF.

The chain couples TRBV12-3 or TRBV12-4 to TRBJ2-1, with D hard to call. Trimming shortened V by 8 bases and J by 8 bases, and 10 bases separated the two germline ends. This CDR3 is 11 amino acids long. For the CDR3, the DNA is TGTGCCAGCTCTGAATACTATGAGCAGTTCTTC. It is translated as CASSEYYEQFF.

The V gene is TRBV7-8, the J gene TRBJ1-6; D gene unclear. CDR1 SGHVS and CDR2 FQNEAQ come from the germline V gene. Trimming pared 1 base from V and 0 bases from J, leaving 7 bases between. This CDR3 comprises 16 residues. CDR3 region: CASSLELHSYNSPLHF. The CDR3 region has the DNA TGTGCCAGCAGCTTAGAACTTCACTCCTATAATTCACCCCTCCACTTT.

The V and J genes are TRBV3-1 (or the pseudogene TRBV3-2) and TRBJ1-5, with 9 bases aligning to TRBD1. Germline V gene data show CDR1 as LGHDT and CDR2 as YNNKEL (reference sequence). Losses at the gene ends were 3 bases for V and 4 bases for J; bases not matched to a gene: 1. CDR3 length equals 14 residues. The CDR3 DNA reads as TGTGCCAGCAGCCAGACAGGGGGAAATCAGCCCCAGCATTTT. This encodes CASSQTGGNQPQHF.

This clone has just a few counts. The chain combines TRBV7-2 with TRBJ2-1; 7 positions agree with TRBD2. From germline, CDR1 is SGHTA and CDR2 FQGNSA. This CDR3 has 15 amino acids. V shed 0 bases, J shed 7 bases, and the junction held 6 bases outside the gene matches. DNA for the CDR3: TGTGCCAGCAGCTTAGCGGGAGGGCCCGGGAATGAGCAGTTCTTC. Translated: CASSLAGGPGNEQFF.

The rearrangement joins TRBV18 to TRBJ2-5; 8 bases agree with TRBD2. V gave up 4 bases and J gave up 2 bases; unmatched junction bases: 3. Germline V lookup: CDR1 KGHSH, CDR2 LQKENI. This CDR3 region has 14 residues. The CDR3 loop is CASSLTSGQETQYF. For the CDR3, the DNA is TGTGCCAGCTCACTTACTAGCGGACAAGAGACCCAGTACTTC.

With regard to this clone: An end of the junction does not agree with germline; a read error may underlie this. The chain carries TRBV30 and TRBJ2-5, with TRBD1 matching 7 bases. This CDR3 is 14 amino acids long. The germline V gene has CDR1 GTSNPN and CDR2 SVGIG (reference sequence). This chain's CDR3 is CAWSTTGYHETQYF. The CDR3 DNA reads TGTGCCTGGAGTACGACAGGGTACCACGAGACCCAGTACTTC.

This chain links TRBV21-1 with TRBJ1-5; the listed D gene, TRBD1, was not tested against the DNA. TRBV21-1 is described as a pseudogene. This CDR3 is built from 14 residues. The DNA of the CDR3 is TGTGCCAGCAGCAATCAGGGCGGCAATCAGCCCCAGCATTTT. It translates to CASSNQGGNQPQHF.

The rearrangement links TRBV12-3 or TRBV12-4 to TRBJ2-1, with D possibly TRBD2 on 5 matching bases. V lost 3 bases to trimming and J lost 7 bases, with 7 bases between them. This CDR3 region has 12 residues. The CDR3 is CASSFRENEQFF. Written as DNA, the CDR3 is TGTGCCAGCAGTTTCCGGGAAAATGAGCAGTTCTTC.

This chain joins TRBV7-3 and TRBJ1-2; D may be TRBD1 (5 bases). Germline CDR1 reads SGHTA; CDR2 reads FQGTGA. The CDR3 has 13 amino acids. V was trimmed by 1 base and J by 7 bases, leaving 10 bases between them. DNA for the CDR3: TGTGCCAGCAGCTTAAGTCAGGGAGGTGGCTACACCTTC. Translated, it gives CASSLSQGGGYTF.

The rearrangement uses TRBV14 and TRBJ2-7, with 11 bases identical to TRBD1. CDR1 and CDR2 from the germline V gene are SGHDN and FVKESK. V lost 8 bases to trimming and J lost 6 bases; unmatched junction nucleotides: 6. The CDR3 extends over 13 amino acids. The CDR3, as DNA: TGTGCCAGCCACCGGACAGGGGGCTTCGAGCAGTACTTC. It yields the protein CASHRTGGFEQYF.

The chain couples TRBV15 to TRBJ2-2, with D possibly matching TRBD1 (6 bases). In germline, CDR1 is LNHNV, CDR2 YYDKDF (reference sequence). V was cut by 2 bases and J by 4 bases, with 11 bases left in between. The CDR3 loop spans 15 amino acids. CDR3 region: CATSRNRDGTGELFF. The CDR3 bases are TGTGCCACCAGCAGAAACAGGGATGGCACCGGGGAGCTGTTTTTT.